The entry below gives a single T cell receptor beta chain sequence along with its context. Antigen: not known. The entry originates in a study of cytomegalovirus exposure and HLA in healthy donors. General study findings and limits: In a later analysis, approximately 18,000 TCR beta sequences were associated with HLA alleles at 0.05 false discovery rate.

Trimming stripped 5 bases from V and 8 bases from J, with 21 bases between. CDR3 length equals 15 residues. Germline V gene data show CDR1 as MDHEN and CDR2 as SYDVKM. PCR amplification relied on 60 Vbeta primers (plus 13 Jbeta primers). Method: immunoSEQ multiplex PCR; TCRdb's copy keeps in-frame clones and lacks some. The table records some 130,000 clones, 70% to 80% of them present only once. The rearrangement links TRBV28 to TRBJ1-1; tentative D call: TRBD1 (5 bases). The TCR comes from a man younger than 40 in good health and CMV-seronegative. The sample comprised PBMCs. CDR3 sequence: CASSTLTATGFEAFF. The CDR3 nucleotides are TGTGCCAGCAGTACGTTGACAGCGACCGGCTTCGAAGCTTTCTTT.